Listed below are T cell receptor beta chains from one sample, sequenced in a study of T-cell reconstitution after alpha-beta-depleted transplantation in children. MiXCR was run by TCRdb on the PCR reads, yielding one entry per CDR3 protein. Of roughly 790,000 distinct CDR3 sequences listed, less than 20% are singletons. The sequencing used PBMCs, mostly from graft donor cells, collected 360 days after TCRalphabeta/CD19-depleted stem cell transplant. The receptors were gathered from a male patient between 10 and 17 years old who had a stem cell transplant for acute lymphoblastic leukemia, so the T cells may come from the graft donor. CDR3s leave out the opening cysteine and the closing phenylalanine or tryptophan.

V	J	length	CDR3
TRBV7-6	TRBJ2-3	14	ASSLGGLISTDTQY
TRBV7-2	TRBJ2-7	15	ASSSPWVSGRGREQY
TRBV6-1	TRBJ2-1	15	ASRTGHGLAGYNEQF
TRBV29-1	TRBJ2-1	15	SVEGMGLDFPFNEQF
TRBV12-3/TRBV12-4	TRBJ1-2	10	ASSVVRYGYT
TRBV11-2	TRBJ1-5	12	ASSLATGGQPQH
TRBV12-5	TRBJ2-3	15	ASGAGQLPSSTDTQY
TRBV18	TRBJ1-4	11	ASSPGTNEKLF
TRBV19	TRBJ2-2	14	ASSKSQPPDTGELF
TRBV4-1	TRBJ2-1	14	ASSLGSPGQGSEQF
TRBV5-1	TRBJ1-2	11	ASSLQNGYGYT